This entry is about one T cell receptor (beta chain). Its antigen is undetermined. Germline CDR1 SGHAT, CDR2 FQDESV (reference sequence). The CDR3 consists of 14 residues. The V end lost 1 base, the J end lost 2 bases, and 6 bases lay between the germline ends. This donor's file did not include a recorded CMV serostatus. This sample was included in a study of cytomegalovirus exposure and HLA in healthy donors. Regarding the study as a whole: Donor immune exposure was known only as CMV serostatus. TCR beta chains associated with HLA were, in a later analysis, more clonally expanded than equally common others. Donors belonging to an Asian-associated ancestry cluster reportedly showed fewer N-insertions in productive TCRs than the roughly 670-donor mean, according to what a later analysis found.

PCR amplification relied on 60 Vbeta primers (plus 13 Jbeta primers). Sequenced by immunoSEQ multiplex PCR; TCRdb stores in-frame clones only, minus some. The repertoire consists of around 150,000 clones, with approximately 73% occurring once and the leading ten covering 13% to 15%. This TCR came from a human donor in good health. The sample taken for sequencing was PBMCs. The rearrangement links TRBV11-1 to TRBJ2-1; D perhaps matches TRBD1 (5 bases). CDR3 residues: CASSLVGPYNEQFF. The DNA for the CDR3 is TGTGCCAGCAGCTTAGTGGGGCCCTACAATGAGCAGTTCTTC.